The 28 T cell receptor beta chains listed next were all sequenced from one sample in a study of response to subunit inactivated influenza vaccine. A single record per CDR3 protein comes from TCRdb applying MiXCR to the RT-PCR reads. The table shows over 750,000 distinct CDR3 sequences, with approximately 21% occurring only once. Sample: PBMCs from blood, taken about 5 days after vaccination. The receptor set was obtained from a man aged 45-65 years who received an inactivated influenza vaccine.

J is TRBJ2-3 and V is TRBV7-2; D may be TRBD1 or TRBD2 (5 bases each). Germline values: CDR1 SGHTA, CDR2 FQGNSA. The CDR3 contains 14 residues. V was shortened by 4 bases and J by 7 bases, with 15 bases between the two germline ends. The CDR3 here is CASSSSRDAYTQYF. CDR3 nucleotides: TGTGCCAGCAGCTCAAGTCGGGACGCCTATACGCAGTATTTT.

This clonotype was counted only a few times. The chain uses TRBV29-1 and TRBJ1-2; D unresolved. Germline loops: CDR1 SQVTM, CDR2 ANQGSEA. Trimming removed 3 bases at V and 3 bases at J, with 11 bases between. The CDR3 contains 13 residues. The CDR3 bases are TGCAGCGTTGAGAGCGAACGGGACTATGGCTACACCTTC. Amino acid sequence: CSVESERDYGYTF. Together with reference TRBV29-1 and TRBJ1-2, the CDR3 gives the full variable domain: SAVISQKPSRDICQRGTSLTIQCQVDSQVTMMFWYRQQPGQSLTLIATANQGSEATYESGFVIDKFPISRPNLTFSTLTVSNMSPEDSSIYLCSVESERDYGYTFGSGTRLTVV.

This clonotype was counted a few times. This chain connects TRBV20-1 to TRBJ2-1; a possible D gene is TRBD2 (6 bases). V was cut by 3 bases and J by 9 bases, with 18 bases left in between. Germline lookup yields CDR1 DFQATT and CDR2 SNEGSKA (reference sequence). This CDR3 has 14 residues. CDR3 residues: CSASRTSFGSEQFF. The CDR3 nucleotides are TGCAGTGCTAGTCGTACTAGCTTCGGAAGTGAGCAGTTCTTC.

This clonotype has more than one count but fewer than ten. V usage is TRBV12-3 or TRBV12-4 and J usage is TRBJ1-1, with 7 positions matching TRBD1. The CDR3 spans 14 residues. V shed 2 bases, J shed 2 bases, and the junction held 2 bases outside the gene matches. DNA of the CDR3: TGTGCCAGCAGTTTACAGGGGGTTAACACTGAAGCTTTCTTT. Its translation is CASSLQGVNTEAFF.

This clonotype was found many times. The rearrangement joins TRBV28 to TRBJ2-7; D is undetermined. CDR1 MDHEN and CDR2 SYDVKM come from the germline V gene. The CDR3 contains 11 residues. With 4 bases removed from V and 2 bases from J, the gap between germline ends came to 3 bases. The chain's CDR3 is CASSWAYEQYF. The DNA of the CDR3 is TGTGCCAGCAGTTGGGCCTACGAGCAGTACTTC. Based on the CDR3 plus reference TRBV28 and TRBJ2-7, the full variable domain is DVKVTQSSRYLVKRTGEKVFLECVQDMDHENMFWYRQDPGLGLRLIYFSYDVKMKEKGDIPEGYSVSREKKERFSLILESASTNQTSMYLCASSWAYEQYFGPGTRLTVT.

This clonotype was picked up a small number of times. This CDR3 reads CASSFFTLGQGRNYGYTF. The CDR3 DNA reads as TGTGCCAGCAGCTTCTTCACCCTAGGGCAGGGACGTAACTATGGCTACACCTTC. The chain carries TRBV7-8 and TRBJ1-2, with D tentatively TRBD1 (5 bases). Trimming took off 3 bases at V and 1 base at J, with 21 bases between the two ends. The germline V gene encodes CDR1 SGHVS and CDR2 FQNEAQ. The length of the CDR3 is 18 residues.

This clonotype was observed a few times. V and J are TRBV7-9 and TRBJ1-5; no firm D call. The V gene's germline CDR1 is SEHNR and CDR2 FQNEAQ (reference sequence). The V and J ends lost 5 bases and 4 bases respectively, with 9 bases between them. The CDR3 sequence is 13 residues long. CDR3 DNA sequence: TGTGCCAGCAGCGTGGGCGCGAATCAGCCCCAGCATTTT. Its protein product is CASSVGANQPQHF.

V usage is TRBV20-1 and J usage is TRBJ1-1; D remains ambiguous. V shed 0 bases and J shed 1 base, with 9 bases lying between them. CDR1 and CDR2 from the germline V gene are DFQATT and SNEGSKA (reference sequence). CDR3 length equals 14 residues. The CDR3 here is CSARDLLKNTEAFF. CDR3 DNA: TGCAGTGCTAGAGATCTGCTGAAGAACACTGAAGCTTTCTTT.

J is TRBJ2-1 and V is TRBV12-3 or TRBV12-4; 8 bases fit TRBD2. The CDR3 length is 15 residues. With 6 bases clipped from V and 7 bases from J, the junction kept 11 bases outside the gene matches. CDR3 DNA: TGTGCCAGCAGCCTTCGCGGGGGGCTGGGGAATGAGCAGTTCTTC. Encoded protein: CASSLRGGLGNEQFF.

This clonotype was counted between two and nine times. V and J are TRBV13 and TRBJ2-3; D is ambiguous. The length of the CDR3 is 12 residues. In germline, CDR1 is PRHDT, CDR2 FYEKMQ (reference sequence). Trimming shortened V by 6 bases and J by 9 bases, and 13 bases separated the two germline ends. The chain's CDR3 is CASSPRGRTQYF. CDR3 nucleotide sequence: TGTGCCAGCAGTCCTCGCGGTAGAACGCAGTATTTT.

V usage is TRBV28 and J usage is TRBJ1-1, with a weak D call TRBD1 (5 bases). The CDR3 consists of 14 residues. Trimming took 2 bases from V and 0 from J, leaving 7 bases between them. Germline lookup yields CDR1 MDHEN and CDR2 SYDVKM. CDR3 sequence reads: CASSLMGVNTEAFF. The CDR3 nucleotides are TGTGCCAGCAGTTTAATGGGGGTGAACACTGAAGCTTTCTTT.

The chain links TRBV20-1 to TRBJ2-7; no reliable D call. Trimming pared 3 bases from V and 3 bases from J, leaving 6 bases between. CDR1 and CDR2 (germline): DFQATT, SNEGSKA (reference sequence). The CDR3 runs 11 residues. The CDR3 loop reads CSASPRYEQYF. The CDR3 DNA reads TGCAGTGCTAGTCCCCGCTACGAGCAGTACTTC.

The J gene is TRBJ2-1, the V gene TRBV9; the D gene is possibly TRBD2 (6 bases). CDR1 and CDR2 from the germline V gene are SGDLS and YYNGEE. The CDR3 totals 17 residues. V lost 0 bases, J lost 4 bases, and 17 bases lay in between. The CDR3 sequence: CASSVGIGGTGYNEQFF. The CDR3 nucleotides read TGTGCCAGCAGCGTAGGTATTGGTGGGACTGGATACAATGAGCAGTTCTTC.

This clonotype was counted between two and nine times. The chain joins TRBV4-2 to TRBJ2-1; 13 nucleotides align to TRBD2. CDR1 LGHNA and CDR2 YNFKEQ come from the germline V gene. The CDR3 loop spans 20 amino acids. The V gene end was trimmed by 0 bases and the J gene end by 3 bases; junction bases not matched to a gene: 11. The CDR3 nucleotides read TGTGCCAGCAGCCAAGATCGTTGGCTGACTAGCGGGAGGTACTACAATGAGCAGTTCTTC. It is translated as CASSQDRWLTSGRYYNEQFF.

This rearrangement joins TRBV20-1 to TRBJ2-2, with D unclear. This CDR3 contains 14 residues. V was pared by 6 bases and J by 0 bases, with 11 bases between. Germline CDR1 and CDR2: DFQATT and SNEGSKA (reference sequence). For the CDR3, the DNA is TGCAGTGCCATTGGGCAGGCGAACACCGGGGAGCTGTTTTTT. This sequence encodes CSAIGQANTGELFF.

This sequence joins TRBV6-2 or TRBV6-3 and TRBJ2-7; 9 positions agree with TRBD2. This CDR3 has 18 amino acids. The V gene's germline CDR1 is MNHEY and CDR2 SVGEGT. Trimming removed 1 base from V and 4 bases from J; junction bases left unmatched: 14. The CDR3 loop is CASSYYSPSGTLAYEQYF. In nucleotides, the CDR3 is TGTGCCAGCAGTTACTATTCGCCTAGCGGGACGCTCGCGTACGAGCAGTACTTC.

This clonotype was seen a handful of times. The gene calls are TRBV12-3 or TRBV12-4 and TRBJ1-1; possible D gene TRBD1, 5 bases. V gave up 5 bases and J gave up 10 bases, with 14 bases separating them. The CDR3 is 12 residues long. The CDR3 DNA reads as TGTGCCAGCAGTGTAATAGGGGAGACAGCTTTCTTT. Translating gives CASSVIGETAFF.

This clonotype has at least ten counts. The chain links TRBV20-1 to TRBJ2-7; the match to TRBD2 covers 13 bases. Trimming at V came to 5 bases and at J to 3 bases, leaving 7 bases not matched to a gene. The CDR3 is 15 residues long. Germline V gives CDR1 DFQATT, CDR2 SNEGSKA (reference sequence). CDR3 sequence: CSAESGTSGIYEQYF. The CDR3 region has the DNA TGCAGTGCTGAGTCCGGGACTAGCGGGATCTACGAGCAGTACTTC.

This clonotype was recorded a few times. The rearrangement links TRBV5-1 to TRBJ2-5, with 10 bases identical to TRBD1. This CDR3 has 16 residues. Germline loops: CDR1 SGHRS, CDR2 YFSETQ. V was clipped by 3 bases and J by 1 base; unmatched bases: 6. CDR3: CASSSMGQGSQETQYF. In DNA, the CDR3 is TGCGCCAGCAGCTCAATGGGACAGGGGAGCCAAGAGACCCAGTACTTC. Based on the CDR3 plus reference TRBV5-1 and TRBJ2-5, the full variable domain is KAGVTQTPRYLIKTRGQQVTLSCSPISGHRSVSWYQQTPGQGLQFLFEYFSETQRNKGNFPGRFSGRQFSNSRSEMNVSTLELGDSALYLCASSSMGQGSQETQYFGPGTRLLVL.

This clonotype has only a few counts. This chain links TRBV6-5 with TRBJ2-1; 10 bases map to TRBD2. Germline V gene data show CDR1 as MNHEY and CDR2 as SVGAGI. V shed 4 bases, J shed 0 bases, and the junction held 6 bases outside the gene matches. This CDR3 contains 17 residues. CDR3 sequence reads: CASSWTASGSSYNEQFF. The CDR3 region has the DNA TGTGCCAGCAGTTGGACTGCTAGCGGGAGCTCCTACAATGAGCAGTTCTTC.

This clonotype appeared a few times. The chain is built from TRBV20-1 and TRBJ2-1; a possible D gene is TRBD1 (5 bases). Germline CDR1 reads DFQATT; CDR2 reads SNEGSKA (reference sequence). CDR3 length equals 12 residues. V was trimmed by 3 bases and J by 6 bases, leaving 9 bases between them. The CDR3 coding sequence is TGCAGTGCTAGTCAGGGTGGCAATGAGCAGTTCTTC. The encoded protein is CSASQGGNEQFF.

The chain recombines TRBV7-2 with TRBJ2-3; D gene uncertain. The CDR3 consists of 11 residues. The V gene's germline CDR1 is SGHTA and CDR2 FQGNSA. Trimming stripped 8 bases from V and 4 bases from J, with 7 bases between. CDR3 nucleotide sequence: TGTGCCAGCGGGCAGGCAGATACGCAGTATTTT. Its translation is CASGQADTQYF.

V usage is TRBV7-2 and J usage is TRBJ2-5, with 14 positions matching TRBD2. Germline V gene lookup returns CDR1 SGHTA and CDR2 FQGNSA. The J segment lost 3 bases and the V segment lost 5 bases, leaving 8 bases of the junction unmatched. The CDR3 is made up of 17 amino acids. The CDR3 protein is CASSLTRLAGGKETQYF. The CDR3 DNA reads TGTGCCAGCAGCCTGACGCGACTAGCGGGGGGGAAAGAGACCCAGTACTTC. Combining the CDR3 with reference TRBV7-2 and TRBJ2-5 gives the whole variable domain GAGVSQSPSNKVTEKGKDVELRCDPISGHTALYWYRQSLGQGLEFLIYFQGNSAPDKSGLPSDRFSAERTGGSVSTLTIQRTQQEDSAVYLCASSLTRLAGGKETQYFGPGTRLLVL.

The rearrangement links TRBV5-6 to TRBJ2-7, with D unclear. CDR1 SGHDT and CDR2 YYEEEE come from the germline V gene. This CDR3 has 13 residues. V lost 7 bases, J lost 3 bases, and 14 bases lay in between. CDR3 bases: TGTGCCAGCGGCCCCGGGCTACTCTACGAGCAGTACTTC. Translated: CASGPGLLYEQYF.

The chain joins TRBV20-1 to TRBJ1-5; no definite D call. Germline V CDR1 and CDR2: DFQATT, SNEGSKA (reference sequence). The CDR3 has 16 residues. The V gene lost 1 base and the J gene lost 3 bases, with 16 bases spanning the gap. CDR3 residues: CSARAFEGPHNQPQHF. The DNA for the CDR3 is TGCAGTGCTAGAGCCTTTGAAGGGCCCCACAATCAGCCCCAGCATTTT.

This clonotype appeared a few times. The chain is built from TRBV4-1 and TRBJ2-1, with TRBD2 as a possible D gene (5 bases). The V and J ends lost 0 bases and 7 bases respectively, with 16 bases between them. The germline V gene has CDR1 MGHRA and CDR2 YSYEKL. The CDR3 covers 16 residues. The CDR3 protein is CASSQDVTRVVNEQFF. CDR3 coding DNA: TGCGCCAGCAGCCAAGATGTGACGAGGGTGGTGAATGAGCAGTTCTTC.

This clonotype was seen only a few times. This rearrangement joins TRBV5-1 to TRBJ2-2, with D uncertain. Trimming shortened V by 5 bases and J by 1 base, and 12 bases separated the two germline ends. CDR3 length: 15 amino acids. CDR1 is SGHRS, CDR2 YFSETQ, per germline. The CDR3 here is CASSPKVQNTGELFF. The CDR3 nucleotides are TGCGCCAGCAGTCCTAAGGTCCAGAACACCGGGGAGCTGTTTTTT.

The chain's CDR3 is CASSVAGGLSGYTF. The CDR3 DNA reads TGTGCCAGCAGCGTAGCTGGCGGACTTTCCGGCTACACCTTC. The chain has TRBV9 and TRBJ1-2; D gene uncertain. Per germline, CDR1 SGDLS and CDR2 YYNGEE. Trimming took off 0 bases at V and 8 bases at J, with 14 bases between the two ends. This CDR3 spans 14 amino acids. The full variable domain, rest sourced from reference TRBV9 and TRBJ1-2, is DSGVTQTPKHLITATGQRVTLRCSPRSGDLSVYWYQQSLDQGLQFLIQYYNGEERAKGNILERFSAQQFPDLHSELNLSSLELGDSALYFCASSVAGGLSGYTFGSGTRLTVV.